A single sample gave rise to the 24 T cell receptor beta chains below, sequenced in a study of human T cells and chemical hapten exposure. TCRdb recomputed calls from the RACE reads with MiXCR, one row per CDR3 protein. The profile shows 60,000 or so distinct CDR3 sequences, approximately 9.9% of them singletons. Time point in this sample: pre-sensitization, week 0. Treatment of the sample: therapeutic diphenylcyclopropenone sensitization with weekly scalp DPC. Source: whole blood, taken in connection with sensitization to the hapten diphenylcyclopropenone (DPC). These receptors were taken from a man aged 35-49 years with alopecia areata. Some clones in this sample may be carry-over from other donors' samples.

The table lists this clonotype with many counts. This rearrangement joins TRBV4-1 to TRBJ2-3; D may be TRBD2 (6 bases). The CDR3 contains 17 residues. V was shortened by 0 bases and J by 2 bases, with 15 bases between the two germline ends. Looked up from germline, CDR1 is MGHRA and CDR2 is YSYEKL. The CDR3, as DNA: TGCGCCAGCAGCCAAGATCCACCAACGGGGGTCACAGATACGCAGTATTTT. It is translated as CASSQDPPTGVTDTQYF.

This clonotype was counted ten times or more. J is TRBJ2-1 and V is TRBV2; D uncertain. This CDR3 has 12 amino acids. V gave up 0 bases and J gave up 12 bases, with 9 bases separating them. Germline V lookup: CDR1 SNHLY, CDR2 FYNNEI. CDR3 in amino acids: CASSEASGGQFF. As DNA, the CDR3 is TGTGCCAGCAGTGAAGCGTCTGGTGGGCAGTTCTTC.

At least ten counts were recorded for this clonotype. The J gene is TRBJ1-1, the V gene TRBV7-9; D is possibly TRBD1 (6 bases). V lost 6 bases, J lost 1 base, and 9 bases lay in between. The CDR3 covers 13 residues. Per germline, CDR1 SEHNR and CDR2 FQNEAQ (reference sequence). CDR3 sequence (DNA): TGTGCCAGCAGACTGGGGGCGAACACTGAAGCTTTCTTT. This gives the protein CASRLGANTEAFF. Together with reference TRBV7-9 and TRBJ1-1, the CDR3 gives the full variable domain: DTGVSQNPRHKITKRGQNVTFRCDPISEHNRLYWYRQTLGQGPEFLTYFQNEAQLEKSRLLSDRFSAERPKGSFSTLEIQRTEQGDSAMYLCASRLGANTEAFFGQGTRLTVV.

The chain is built from TRBV28 and TRBJ2-1, with 7 bases matching TRBD1. The CDR3 is 15 residues long. The trim removed 7 bases at V and 6 bases at J, leaving 12 bases unmatched. The germline V gene encodes CDR1 MDHEN and CDR2 SYDVKM. The DNA for the CDR3 is TGTGCCAGCAATCTAGGTGGGGCAGGGGGCAATGAGCAGTTCTTC. Protein sequence: CASNLGGAGGNEQFF.

This clonotype was found many times. The chain employs TRBV12-3 or TRBV12-4 and TRBJ2-3, with D perhaps TRBD1 or TRBD2 (5 bases each). V gave up 1 base and J gave up 5 bases, with 10 bases separating them. The CDR3 runs to 14 residues. The CDR3 bases are TGTGCCAGCAGTTTAGGAGGGGCGGTAGATACGCAGTATTTT. Residues: CASSLGGAVDTQYF.

This clonotype was seen ten or more times. J is TRBJ1-1 and V is TRBV13, with D uncertain. Germline V gene data show CDR1 as PRHDT and CDR2 as FYEKMQ (reference sequence). V lost 3 bases and J lost 0, with 17 bases in between. The CDR3 loop spans 17 amino acids. The CDR3 DNA is TGTGCCAGCAGCTTCTCACTTGGACGGAGAATGAACACTGAAGCTTTCTTT. Residues: CASSFSLGRRMNTEAFF. The whole variable domain, remainder taken from reference TRBV13 and TRBJ1-1, is AAGVIQSPRHLIKEKRETATLKCYPIPRHDTVYWYQQGPGQDPQFLISFYEKMQSDKGSIPDRFSAQQFSDYHSELNMSSLELGDSALYFCASSFSLGRRMNTEAFFGQGTRLTVV.

In this sample, this clonotype turned up a few times. The chain joins TRBV5-6 to TRBJ2-7, with D uncertain. The CDR3 runs to 12 residues. Trimming took off 2 bases at V and 5 bases at J, with 8 bases between the two ends. CDR1 and CDR2 (germline): SGHDT, YYEEEE. CDR3 sequence (DNA): TGTGCCAGCAGCTTTCGCTTAGACGAGCAGTACTTC. As protein: CASSFRLDEQYF.

This chain links TRBV20-1 with TRBJ2-1; tentatively, D is TRBD1 or TRBD2 (5 bases each). The V end was cut by 0 bases, the J end by 7 bases, with 22 bases between. Germline values: CDR1 DFQATT, CDR2 SNEGSKA (reference sequence). The CDR3 spans 17 residues. The CDR3 DNA is TGCAGTGCTAGAGATCGAGGGGCCCATAACATAAGAAATGAGCAGTTCTTC. Protein product: CSARDRGAHNIRNEQFF.

This clonotype was seen many times. The chain combines TRBV29-1 with TRBJ2-7, with D perhaps TRBD1 (5 bases). The CDR3 covers 13 residues. V lost 4 bases to trimming and J lost 5 bases, with 15 bases between them. The germline gives CDR1 SQVTM, CDR2 ANQGSEA. CDR3 in amino acids: CSVAGASENEQYF. CDR3 nucleotides: TGCAGCGTTGCTGGGGCTAGTGAAAACGAGCAGTACTTC.

This clonotype was detected many times. The rearrangement joins TRBV19 to TRBJ1-5; TRBD1 is a possible D gene (5 bases). CDR1 is LNHDA, CDR2 SQIVND, per germline (reference sequence). V lost 8 bases, J lost 2 bases, and 19 bases lay in between. The CDR3 totals 16 residues. DNA for the CDR3: TGTGCCAGTGCAGACGTTCGGGGGGGTCGCAATCAGCCCCAGCATTTT. Translated, it gives CASADVRGGRNQPQHF.

This chain connects TRBV20-1 to TRBJ2-7; D is unclear. Trimming took 1 base from V and 5 from J, leaving 15 bases between them. The CDR3 is made up of 14 amino acids. The V gene's germline CDR1 is DFQATT and CDR2 SNEGSKA (reference sequence). As DNA, the CDR3 is TGCAGTGCTAGAGGCGCCGTGACAACCCACGAGCAGTACTTC. Protein product: CSARGAVTTHEQYF.

The rearrangement links TRBV7-2 to TRBJ1-1; D unclear. The CDR3 sequence is 14 residues long. CDR1 is SGHTA and CDR2 is FQGNSA in the germline V gene. Trimming removed 1 base from V and 2 bases from J, with 8 bases in between. CDR3 sequence: CASSLDNRNTEAFF. The CDR3 DNA follows: TGTGCCAGCAGCTTAGATAATAGAAACACTGAAGCTTTCTTT. Variable domain in full (rest from reference TRBV7-2 and TRBJ1-1): GAGVSQSPSNKVTEKGKDVELRCDPISGHTALYWYRQSLGQGLEFLIYFQGNSAPDKSGLPSDRFSAERTGGSVSTLTIQRTQQEDSAVYLCASSLDNRNTEAFFGQGTRLTVV.

The chain combines TRBV29-1 with TRBJ2-2, with 8 nucleotides matching TRBD2. CDR3 length: 17 residues. J lost 0 bases, V lost 6 bases, and 12 bases had no gene match. Germline V gives CDR1 SQVTM, CDR2 ANQGSEA. The CDR3 here is CSVRSGAGGSNTGELFF. The DNA for the CDR3 is TGCAGCGTCAGATCAGGGGCGGGAGGCTCGAACACCGGGGAGCTGTTTTTT.

This clonotype came up many times. The rearrangement uses TRBV5-5 and TRBJ2-1; tentatively, D is TRBD2 (5 bases). The CDR3 consists of 11 residues. Germline V gene data show CDR1 as SGHKS and CDR2 as YYEKEE (reference sequence). Trimming removed 3 bases from V and 8 bases from J, with 6 bases in between. The CDR3, as DNA: TGTGCCAGCAGCTCGAGGGATGAGCAGTTCTTC. This gives the protein CASSSRDEQFF.

This clonotype was recorded a few times. V usage is TRBV19 and J usage is TRBJ2-5, with TRBD1 matching 7 bases. The CDR3 has 13 residues. Per germline, CDR1 LNHDA and CDR2 SQIVND (reference sequence). J was trimmed by 4 bases and V by 7 bases; bases with no gene match: 6. The CDR3 protein is CASTNRGAETQYF. CDR3 nucleotides: TGTGCCAGTACCAACAGGGGCGCAGAGACCCAGTACTTC.

This clonotype was recorded at least ten times. This sequence joins TRBV18 and TRBJ2-1; 10 bases agree with TRBD1. The CDR3 extends over 16 amino acids. CDR1 is KGHSH, CDR2 LQKENI, per germline. The junction had 3 bases not matched to a gene; V was cut back by 1 base and J by 3 bases. The CDR3 here is CASSPLGTGDYNEQFF. The CDR3 coding sequence is TGTGCCAGCTCACCACTCGGGACAGGGGACTACAATGAGCAGTTCTTC. The whole variable domain, remainder taken from reference TRBV18 and TRBJ2-1, is NAGVMQNPRHLVRRRGQEARLRCSPMKGHSHVYWYRQLPEEGLKFMVYLQKENIIDESGMPKERFSAEFPKEGPSILRIQQVVRGDSAAYFCASSPLGTGDYNEQFFGPGTRLTVL.

This chain connects TRBV19 to TRBJ2-3; 8 positions agree with TRBD2. J gave up 5 bases and V 8 bases, and 9 bases lay outside the gene matches. The CDR3 is made up of 14 amino acids. The germline V gene has CDR1 LNHDA and CDR2 SQIVND (reference sequence). The CDR3 spells CASGSGTRGDTQYF. The CDR3 DNA reads TGTGCCAGTGGATCCGGGACTAGGGGAGATACGCAGTATTTT. The entire variable domain, with the rest obtained from reference TRBV19 and TRBJ2-3, is as follows: DGGITQSPKYLFRKEGQNVTLSCEQNLNHDAMYWYRQDPGQGLRLIYYSQIVNDFQKGDIAEGYSVSREKKESFPLTVTSAQKNPTAFYLCASGSGTRGDTQYFGPGTRLTVL.

This clonotype was observed a few times. This chain joins TRBV2 and TRBJ1-6, with TRBD1 as a possible D gene (5 bases). This CDR3 has 12 amino acids. The V end lost 7 bases, the J end lost 14 bases, and 15 bases lay between the germline ends. From germline, CDR1 is SNHLY and CDR2 FYNNEI. The CDR3 DNA reads as TGTGCCAGCATCCCGGGGCCGGGGACCCTCCACTTT. Amino acid sequence: CASIPGPGTLHF.

The chain recombines TRBV24-1 with TRBJ2-1, with 11 bases lining up with TRBD2. J was trimmed by 7 bases and V by 9 bases; bases with no gene match: 10. Germline V lookup: CDR1 KGHDR, CDR2 SFDVKD. This CDR3 comprises 15 residues. The CDR3, as DNA: TGTGCCACCGGGGAGGCTAGCGGGAGGTTAAATGAGCAGTTCTTC. Its translation: CATGEASGRLNEQFF.

There are many counts of this clonotype. The chain is built from TRBV11-2 and TRBJ2-1; 8 nucleotides line up with TRBD2. V lost 2 bases to trimming and J lost 6 bases; unmatched junction nucleotides: 6. The length of the CDR3 is 15 residues. Germline assignment: CDR1 SGHAT and CDR2 FQNNGV. The CDR3 reads CASSLSGGSGNEQFF. For the CDR3, the DNA is TGTGCCAGCAGCTTAAGCGGGGGCTCGGGCAATGAGCAGTTCTTC.

This clonotype has at least ten counts. This rearrangement joins TRBV27 to TRBJ2-3; 9 bases are shared with TRBD1. This CDR3 has 16 amino acids. Trimming cost V 4 bases and J 3 bases; bases outside gene matches: 8. Germline CDR1 is MNHEY and CDR2 is SMNVEV (reference sequence). The CDR3, as DNA: TGTGCCAGCAGTTCACTACAGGGGGCGGCGACAGATACGCAGTATTTT. This sequence encodes CASSSLQGAATDTQYF.

This clonotype was recorded many times. The J gene is TRBJ2-1, the V gene TRBV9; 8 positions match TRBD2. J gave up 9 bases and V 0 bases, and 8 bases lay outside the gene matches. The CDR3 loop spans 15 amino acids. Germline values: CDR1 SGDLS, CDR2 YYNGEE. CDR3 in DNA: TGTGCCAGCAGCGTAGCGGGAGGGCCTTATGGTGAGCAGTTCTTC. As protein: CASSVAGGPYGEQFF.

This clonotype was counted many times. The V gene is TRBV10-3, the J gene TRBJ2-5; perhaps TRBD2 as D (6 bases). The germline gives CDR1 ENHRY, CDR2 SYGVKD. V dropped 0 bases and J dropped 4 bases, with 12 bases sitting between them. This CDR3 spans 15 amino acids. The DNA for the CDR3 is TGTGCCATCAGTGAGTCAGAGGTAGCGGCAGAGACCCAGTACTTC. It is translated as CAISESEVAAETQYF.

The rearrangement uses TRBV7-7 and TRBJ2-7; 8 nucleotides agree with TRBD2. This CDR3 comprises 15 residues. J gave up 0 bases and V 5 bases, and 6 bases lay outside the gene matches. In germline, CDR1 is SSHAT, CDR2 FNYEAQ (reference sequence). The CDR3 DNA reads TGTGCCAGCAGCCCCAGCGGGGGTTTCTCCTACGAGCAGTACTTC. Translated: CASSPSGGFSYEQYF.